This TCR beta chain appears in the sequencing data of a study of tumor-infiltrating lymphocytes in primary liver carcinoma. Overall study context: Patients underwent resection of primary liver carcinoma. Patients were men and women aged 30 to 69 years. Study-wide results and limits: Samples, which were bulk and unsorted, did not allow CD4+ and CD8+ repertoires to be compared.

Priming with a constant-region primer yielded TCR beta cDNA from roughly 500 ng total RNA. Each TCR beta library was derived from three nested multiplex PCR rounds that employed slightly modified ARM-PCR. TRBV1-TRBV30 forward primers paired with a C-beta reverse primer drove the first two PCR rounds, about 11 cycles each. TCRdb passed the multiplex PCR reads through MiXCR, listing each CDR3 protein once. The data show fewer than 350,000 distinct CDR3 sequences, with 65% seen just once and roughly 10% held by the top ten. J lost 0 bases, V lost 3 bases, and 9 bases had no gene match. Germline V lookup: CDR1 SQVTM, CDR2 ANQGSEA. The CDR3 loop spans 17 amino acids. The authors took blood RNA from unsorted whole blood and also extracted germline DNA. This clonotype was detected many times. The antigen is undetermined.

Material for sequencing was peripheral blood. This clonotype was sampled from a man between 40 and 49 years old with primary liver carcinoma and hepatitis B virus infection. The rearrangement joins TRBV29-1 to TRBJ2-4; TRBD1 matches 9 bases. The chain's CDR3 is CSVEGVGQGLAKNIQYF. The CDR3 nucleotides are TGCAGCGTTGAGGGGGTGGGACAGGGCTTAGCCAAAAACATTCAGTACTTC. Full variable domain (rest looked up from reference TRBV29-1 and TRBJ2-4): SAVISQKPSRDICQRGTSLTIQCQVDSQVTMMFWYRQQPGQSLTLIATANQGSEATYESGFVIDKFPISRPNLTFSTLTVSNMSPEDSSIYLCSVEGVGQGLAKNIQYFGAGTRLSVL.